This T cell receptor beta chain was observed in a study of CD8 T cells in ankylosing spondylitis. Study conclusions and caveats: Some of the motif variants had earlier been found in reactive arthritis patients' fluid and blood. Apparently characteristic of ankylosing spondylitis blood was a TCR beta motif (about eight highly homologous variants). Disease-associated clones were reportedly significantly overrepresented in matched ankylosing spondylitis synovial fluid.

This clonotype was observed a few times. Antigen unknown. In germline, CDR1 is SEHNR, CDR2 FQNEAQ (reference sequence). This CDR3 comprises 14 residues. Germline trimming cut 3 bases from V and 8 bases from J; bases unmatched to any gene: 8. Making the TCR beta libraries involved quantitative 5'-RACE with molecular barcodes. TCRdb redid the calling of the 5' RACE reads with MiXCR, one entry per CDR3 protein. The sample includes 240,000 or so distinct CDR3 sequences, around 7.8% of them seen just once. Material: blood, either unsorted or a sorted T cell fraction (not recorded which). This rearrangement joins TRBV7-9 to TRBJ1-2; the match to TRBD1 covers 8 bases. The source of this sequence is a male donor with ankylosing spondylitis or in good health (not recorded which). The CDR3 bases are TGTGCCAGCAGCTTCCTGGACAGGGTGGGGGGCTACACCTTC. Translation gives CASSFLDRVGGYTF.